This TCR beta chain was identified during a study of CD4 T cells in relation to SARS-CoV-2 and coronaviruses. Looking at the study overall: ViraFEST: roughly ten-day antigen culture of PBMCs, then TCR beta CDR3 sequencing. The negative reference was HIV-1 Nef peptide pool or peptide-free culture.

Germline V gene data show CDR1 as DFQATT and CDR2 as SNEGSKA (reference sequence). CDR3 length: 11 amino acids. Trimming pared 3 bases from V and 8 bases from J, leaving 10 bases between. Sequenced by immunoSEQ multiplex PCR; TCRdb stores in-frame clones only, minus some. The data hold roughly 24,000 clones, with approximately 80% observed a single time. The unexposed donors gave CD4+ T cells in 2011-2018, prior to COVID-19. The cells were cultured for about ten days before CD4+ T cells were isolated. In the case of this clone: Its antigen is not identified.

Regarding the study as a whole: No donor gave both pre-pandemic and post-infection samples.

The rearrangement links TRBV20-1 to TRBJ1-2; D unclear. The material sequenced was CD4+ T cells from PBMCs, cultured in vitro. The receptor's source is a human donor in good health. The CDR3 spells CSARGLGGYTF. CDR3 sequence (DNA): TGCAGTGCTAGGGGCCTTGGGGGCTACACCTTC.